These 12 T cell receptor beta chains were all obtained from the same sample, sequenced in a study of blood T cell repertoires in COVID-19. TCRdb's table, derived via immunoSEQ multiplex PCR, lists solely in-frame clones and lacks some. The sample holds about 300,000 clones, around 90% seen once. Sequencing was carried out using peripheral blood. These receptors all stem from a man in his sixties or seventies with acute or convalescent COVID-19.

The chain is built from TRBV7-8 and TRBJ2-7; 12 nucleotides agree with TRBD2. V shed 4 bases, J shed 2 bases, and the junction held 3 bases outside the gene matches. The V gene's germline CDR1 is SGHVS and CDR2 FQNEAQ. The CDR3 loop spans 15 amino acids. The CDR3 is CASSYRLAGAYEQYF. CDR3 nucleotides: TGTGCCAGCAGCTACAGACTAGCGGGGGCCTACGAGCAGTACTTC.

In its sample, this clone was seen once. Other nucleotide sequences from this sample produce the same CDR3. The gene calls are TRBV6-5 and TRBJ1-4; D is unresolved. Trimming took off 6 bases at V and 5 bases at J, with 10 bases between the two ends. CDR3 length: 13 amino acids. Germline V CDR1 and CDR2: MNHEY, SVGAGI. The CDR3 DNA reads as TGTGCCAGCAGGCGCGATAAGAATGAAAAACTGTTTTTT. This translates into CASRRDKNEKLFF.

J is TRBJ2-1 and V is TRBV5-5; TRBD2 aligns across 7 bases. The junction had 18 bases not matched to a gene; V was cut back by 3 bases and J by 0 bases. Germline assignment: CDR1 SGHKS and CDR2 YYEKEE (reference sequence). The length of the CDR3 is 20 residues. The CDR3 reads CASSSGRGQNLKSSYNEQFF. The CDR3 nucleotides are TGTGCCAGCAGCTCGGGGAGGGGCCAGAACCTAAAGAGCTCCTACAATGAGCAGTTCTTC.

The chain carries TRBV3-1 (or the pseudogene TRBV3-2) and TRBJ2-3; D unclear. With 1 base removed from V and 5 bases from J, the gap between germline ends came to 13 bases. CDR1 and CDR2 from the germline V gene are LGHDT and YNNKEL (reference sequence). CDR3 size: 15 residues. The CDR3, as DNA: TGTGCCAGCAGCCAAGCGTTGGCTGAGGAAGATACGCAGTATTTT. Translating gives CASSQALAEEDTQYF.

In its sample, this clone was seen a few times. The rearrangement joins TRBV25-1 to TRBJ1-2, with D unresolved. Germline values: CDR1 MGHDK, CDR2 SYGVNS. The CDR3 covers 13 residues. V gave up 6 bases and J gave up 3 bases, with 11 bases separating them. Here the CDR3 DNA reads TGTGCCAGCAGAGTAGACACTGACTATGGCTACACCTTC. Its translation: CASRVDTDYGYTF.

The chain has TRBV29-1 and TRBJ2-2; D is possibly TRBD2 (6 bases). The germline V gene encodes CDR1 SQVTM and CDR2 ANQGSEA. V lost 1 base to trimming and J lost 0 bases, with 12 bases between them. The CDR3 totals 16 residues. CDR3 protein: CSVEVWDLANTGELFF. The CDR3 coding sequence is TGCAGCGTTGAAGTATGGGACTTAGCGAACACCGGGGAGCTGTTTTTT.

This chain links TRBV24-1 with TRBJ2-7, with D possibly being TRBD1 (6 bases). V lost 1 base, J lost 3 bases, and 15 bases lay in between. Germline CDR1 KGHDR, CDR2 SFDVKD. The CDR3 covers 16 residues. This chain's CDR3 is CATSDLLPRGNYEQYF. The CDR3 DNA reads TGTGCCACCAGTGATTTATTGCCCAGGGGCAACTACGAGCAGTACTTC.

The rearrangement links TRBV9 to TRBJ2-5; 9 nucleotides agree with TRBD1. The CDR3 loop spans 16 amino acids. CDR1 is SGDLS, CDR2 YYNGEE, per germline. J lost 0 bases, V lost 4 bases, and 7 bases had no gene match. The CDR3 DNA sequence: TGTGCCAGCAGCCCCGGACAGGGGACCTACCAAGAGACCCAGTACTTC. It translates to CASSPGQGTYQETQYF.

The chain has TRBV7-9 and TRBJ1-2; TRBD1 matches at 7 bases. The CDR3 covers 14 residues. The germline V gene has CDR1 SEHNR and CDR2 FQNEAQ (reference sequence). J was trimmed by 5 bases and V by 1 base; bases with no gene match: 4. CDR3 residues: CASSLDWDSYGYTF. The DNA of the CDR3 is TGTGCCAGCAGCTTAGATTGGGACAGTTATGGCTACACCTTC.

The chain is built from TRBV28 and TRBJ2-3; 13 bases map to TRBD2. Looked up from germline, CDR1 is MDHEN and CDR2 is SYDVKM. J gave up 0 bases and V 10 bases, and 10 bases lay outside the gene matches. The CDR3 covers 17 residues. CDR3 bases: TGTGCCACACCGGGACTAGCGGGACGATCTAGCACAGATACGCAGTATTTT. Protein sequence: CATPGLAGRSSTDTQYF.

V gene TRBV7-9 combines with J gene TRBJ1-2; 7 positions agree with TRBD1. This CDR3 has 14 residues. CDR1 and CDR2 (germline): SEHNR, FQNEAQ (reference sequence). V was clipped by 2 bases and J by 6 bases; unmatched bases: 6. The CDR3 protein is CASSLIEGADGYTF. CDR3 bases: TGTGCCAGCAGCTTAATAGAGGGGGCGGATGGCTACACCTTC.

This clone was seen more than once but under ten times. This chain joins TRBV28 and TRBJ1-6, with TRBD1 matching 7 bases. Germline CDR1 MDHEN, CDR2 SYDVKM. The J segment lost 4 bases and the V segment lost 3 bases, leaving 9 bases of the junction unmatched. The CDR3 is 17 amino acids. The CDR3 spells CASSFQGQDLYNSPLHF. CDR3 nucleotide sequence: TGTGCCAGCAGTTTTCAAGGACAGGACTTATATAATTCACCCCTCCACTTT.